The 5 T cell receptor beta chains given below trace back to one sample, sequenced in a study of T-cell reconstitution after alpha-beta-depleted transplantation in children. Unique molecular identifiers featured in how the TCRbeta library was prepared. Each CDR3 protein is one row after TCRdb ran MiXCR on the PCR reads. The repertoire holds almost 600,000 distinct CDR3 sequences, about a quarter seen once, with about a third in the top ten. Sample: PBMCs, taken before TCRalphabeta/CD19-depleted stem cell transplant. The receptor source for this set is a boy under two years old with Wiskott-Aldrich syndrome, due to receive a stem cell transplant.

This clonotype was picked up a small number of times. This chain connects TRBV5-1 to TRBJ2-7; D ambiguous. V dropped 0 bases and J dropped 3 bases, with 7 bases sitting between them. CDR3 size: 13 residues. Germline V gives CDR1 SGHRS, CDR2 YFSETQ. This chain's CDR3 is CASSLEVGYEQYF. CDR3 coding DNA: TGCGCCAGCAGCTTGGAAGTGGGCTACGAGCAGTACTTC. Full variable domain (missing parts from reference TRBV5-1 and TRBJ2-7): KAGVTQTPRYLIKTRGQQVTLSCSPISGHRSVSWYQQTPGQGLQFLFEYFSETQRNKGNFPGRFSGRQFSNSRSEMNVSTLELGDSALYLCASSLEVGYEQYFGPGTRLTVT.

The chain couples TRBV7-6 to TRBJ2-7; possible D gene TRBD1, 6 bases. The CDR3 is 15 residues long. V was clipped by 1 base and J by 3 bases, with 13 bases between them. The germline V gene has CDR1 SGHVS and CDR2 FNYEAQ. The CDR3 DNA sequence: TGTGCCAGCAGCTTAGAGTTACAGGGTGTCTACGAGCAGTACTTC. This codes for CASSLELQGVYEQYF.

This clonotype was detected a few times. The V gene is TRBV11-1, the J gene TRBJ1-1, with 9 bases that match TRBD1. This CDR3 is built from 17 residues. V gave up 3 bases and J gave up 6 bases; unmatched junction bases: 14. From germline, CDR1 is SGHAT and CDR2 FQDESV (reference sequence). Here the CDR3 reads CASSFRINRGRGSEAFF. The CDR3 coding sequence is TGTGCCAGCAGCTTTCGAATTAACAGGGGGCGCGGGTCTGAAGCTTTCTTT.

V usage is TRBV7-9 and J usage is TRBJ2-6, with D tentatively TRBD2 (5 bases). Germline CDR1 is SEHNR and CDR2 is FQNEAQ (reference sequence). The CDR3 contains 16 residues. The V end was cut by 5 bases, the J end by 4 bases, with 15 bases between. The CDR3 coding sequence is TGTGCCAGCAGCGGACTCATCTTAACGGGGGCCAACGTCCTGACTTTC. Translated: CASSGLILTGANVLTF.

The V gene is TRBV6-2 or TRBV6-3, the J gene TRBJ2-1, with TRBD2 matching 12 bases. The CDR3 has 17 residues. Germline CDR1 MNHEY, CDR2 SVGEGT. The trim removed 2 bases at V and 5 bases at J, leaving 7 bases unmatched. CDR3 DNA: TGTGCCAGCAGTTACAGGCTAGCGGGAGGGCTCCACAATGAGCAGTTCTTC. Protein sequence: CASSYRLAGGLHNEQFF.